The TCR beta chain described here comes from a study of cytomegalovirus exposure and HLA in healthy donors. About this clone: Its antigen is not identified.

The primer mix had 60 Vbeta and 13 Jbeta primers. Libraries were prepared by immunoSEQ multiplex PCR; TCRdb keeps only in-frame clonotypes and omits some of them. The table counts approximately 120,000 clones; under 3.5% lies in the top ten. Study outcomes and limitations: Reported results showed that the classifier diagnosed cytomegalovirus status with high specificity and sensitivity. A later analysis reportedly found that, within productive TCRs, an Asian-associated ancestry cluster had fewer N-insertions than the mean observed across the approximately 600 donors. In a later analysis, TCR beta V- and J-gene trimming was associated with a missense DCLRE1C variant.

Between the trimmed V and J ends, which lost 3 bases and 1 base, there was a span of 12 bases. The length of the CDR3 is 15 residues. Germline V gene lookup returns CDR1 ENHRY and CDR2 SYGVKD. What was sequenced was PBMCs. V and J are TRBV10-3 and TRBJ1-1; D is perhaps TRBD1 (5 bases). The clonotype originates from a man aged 30 to 45 in good health and CMV-seronegative. The CDR3 bases are TGTGCCATCAGTGACCCGGAGACAGCGAACACTGAAGCTTTCTTT. This sequence encodes CAISDPETANTEAFF.